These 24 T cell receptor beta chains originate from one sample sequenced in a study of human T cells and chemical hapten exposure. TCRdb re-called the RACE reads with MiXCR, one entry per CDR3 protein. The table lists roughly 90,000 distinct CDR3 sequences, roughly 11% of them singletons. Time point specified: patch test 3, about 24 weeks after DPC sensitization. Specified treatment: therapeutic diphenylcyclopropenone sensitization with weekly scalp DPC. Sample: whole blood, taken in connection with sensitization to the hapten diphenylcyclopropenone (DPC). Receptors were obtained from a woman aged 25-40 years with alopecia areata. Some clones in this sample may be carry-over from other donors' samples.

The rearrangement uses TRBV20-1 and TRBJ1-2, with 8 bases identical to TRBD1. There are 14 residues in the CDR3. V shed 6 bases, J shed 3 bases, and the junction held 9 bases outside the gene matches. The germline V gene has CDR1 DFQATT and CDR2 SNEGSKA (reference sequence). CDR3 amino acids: CSATKTGDHYGYTF. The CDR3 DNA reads TGCAGTGCCACTAAGACAGGGGACCACTATGGCTACACCTTC.

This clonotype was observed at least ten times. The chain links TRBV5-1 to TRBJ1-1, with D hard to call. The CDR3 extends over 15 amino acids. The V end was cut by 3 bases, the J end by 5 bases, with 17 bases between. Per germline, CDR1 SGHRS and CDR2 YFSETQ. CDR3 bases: TGCGCCAGCAGCTCGCAGTCGGGAGGTTTAACTGAAGCTTTCTTT. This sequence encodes CASSSQSGGLTEAFF.

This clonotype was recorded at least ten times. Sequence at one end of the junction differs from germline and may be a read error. The CDR3 is CSAERTGEQFF. The CDR3 bases are TGCAGCGCTGAAAGGACGGGTGAGCAGTTCTTC. The genes are TRBV29-1 and TRBJ2-1; D unclear. The CDR3 is 11 residues long. From germline, CDR1 is SQVTM and CDR2 ANQGSEA.

CDR3 DNA sequence: TGCAGTGCTAGGGGGGCAGGGGGGACCTACGAGCAGTACGTC. Its protein is CSARGAGGTYEQYV. The chain carries TRBV20-1 and TRBJ2-7; the D gene is possibly TRBD1 (7 bases). The CDR3 runs to 14 residues. Germline values: CDR1 DFQATT, CDR2 SNEGSKA (reference sequence). Trimming left V 3 bases short and J 2 bases short, with 14 bases between.

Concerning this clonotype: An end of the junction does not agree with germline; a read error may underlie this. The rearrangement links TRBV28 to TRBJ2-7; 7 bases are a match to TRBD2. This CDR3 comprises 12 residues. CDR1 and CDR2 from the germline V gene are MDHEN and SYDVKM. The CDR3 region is CASNGSGYERYF. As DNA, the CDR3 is TGTGCCAGCAATGGTAGCGGGTACGAGCGGTACTTC. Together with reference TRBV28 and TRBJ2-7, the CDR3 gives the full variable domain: DVKVTQSSRYLVKRTGEKVFLECVQDMDHENMFWYRQDPGLGLRLIYFSYDVKMKEKGDIPEGYSVSREKKERFSLILESASTNQTSMYLCASNGSGYERYFGPGTRLTVT.

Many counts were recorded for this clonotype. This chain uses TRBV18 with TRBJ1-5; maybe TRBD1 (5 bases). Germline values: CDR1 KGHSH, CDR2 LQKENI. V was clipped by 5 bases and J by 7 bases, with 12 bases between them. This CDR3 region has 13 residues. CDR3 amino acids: CASSTPGKQPQHF. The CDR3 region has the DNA TGTGCCAGCTCAACCCCAGGGAAACAGCCCCAGCATTTT.

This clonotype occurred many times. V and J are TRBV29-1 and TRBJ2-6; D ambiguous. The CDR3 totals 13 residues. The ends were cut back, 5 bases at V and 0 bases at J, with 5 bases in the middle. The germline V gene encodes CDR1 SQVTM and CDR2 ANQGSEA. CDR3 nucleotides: TGCAGCGTTTGGGACTCTGGGGCCAACGTCCTGACTTTC. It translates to CSVWDSGANVLTF.

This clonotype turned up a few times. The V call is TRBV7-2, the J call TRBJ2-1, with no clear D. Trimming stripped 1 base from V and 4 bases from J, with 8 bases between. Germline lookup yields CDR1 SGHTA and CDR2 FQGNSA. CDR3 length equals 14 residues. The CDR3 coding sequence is TGTGCCAGCAGCTTAGGACTCTTTTACAATGAGCAGTTCTTC. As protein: CASSLGLFYNEQFF. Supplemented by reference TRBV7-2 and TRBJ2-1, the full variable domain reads GAGVSQSPSNKVTEKGKDVELRCDPISGHTALYWYRQSLGQGLEFLIYFQGNSAPDKSGLPSDRFSAERTGGSVSTLTIQRTQQEDSAVYLCASSLGLFYNEQFFGPGTRLTVL.

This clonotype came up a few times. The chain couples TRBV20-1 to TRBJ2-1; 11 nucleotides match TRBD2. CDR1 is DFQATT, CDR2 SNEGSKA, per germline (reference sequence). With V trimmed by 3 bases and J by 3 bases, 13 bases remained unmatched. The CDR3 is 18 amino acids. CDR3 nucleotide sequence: TGCAGTGCTAGCGCGTTTATAGCGGGAGGGCTGGACTACAATGAGCAGTTCTTC. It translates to CSASAFIAGGLDYNEQFF.

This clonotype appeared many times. The CDR3 DNA is TGTGCCAGCAGTGTTACAGGGGGCTATGGCTACACCTTC. Translated, it gives CASSVTGGYGYTF. This sequence joins TRBV6-6 and TRBJ1-2; 8 bases line up with TRBD1. The CDR3 covers 13 residues. Germline V gene data show CDR1 as MNHNY and CDR2 as SVGAGI (reference sequence). V was clipped by 5 bases and J by 4 bases; unmatched bases: 3.

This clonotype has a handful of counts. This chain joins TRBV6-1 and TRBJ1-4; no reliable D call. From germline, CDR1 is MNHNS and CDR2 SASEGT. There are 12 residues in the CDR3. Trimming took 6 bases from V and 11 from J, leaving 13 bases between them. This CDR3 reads CASRAPGSKLFF. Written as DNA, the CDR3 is TGTGCCAGCAGGGCTCCGGGATCCAAACTGTTTTTT.

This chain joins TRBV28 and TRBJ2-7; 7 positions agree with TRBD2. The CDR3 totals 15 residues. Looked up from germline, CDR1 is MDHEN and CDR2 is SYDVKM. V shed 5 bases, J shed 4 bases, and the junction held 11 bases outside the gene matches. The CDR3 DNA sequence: TGTGCCAGCAGTCCTCCGGGGGAGGGTAGGTACGAGCAGTACTTC. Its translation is CASSPPGEGRYEQYF.

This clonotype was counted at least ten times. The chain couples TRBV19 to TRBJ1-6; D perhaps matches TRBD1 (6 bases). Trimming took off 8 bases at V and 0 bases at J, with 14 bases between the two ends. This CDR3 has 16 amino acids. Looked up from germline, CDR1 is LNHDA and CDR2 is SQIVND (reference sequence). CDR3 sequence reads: CASEDSRSSYNSPLHF. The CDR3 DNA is TGTGCCAGTGAGGACAGCCGAAGCTCCTATAATTCACCCCTCCACTTT.

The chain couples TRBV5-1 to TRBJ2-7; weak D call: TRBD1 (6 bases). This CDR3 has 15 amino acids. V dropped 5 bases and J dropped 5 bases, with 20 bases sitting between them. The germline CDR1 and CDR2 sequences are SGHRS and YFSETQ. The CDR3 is CASRKGTLLGDEQYV. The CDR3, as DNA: TGCGCCAGCAGGAAAGGGACACTCCTCGGGGACGAGCAGTACGTC.

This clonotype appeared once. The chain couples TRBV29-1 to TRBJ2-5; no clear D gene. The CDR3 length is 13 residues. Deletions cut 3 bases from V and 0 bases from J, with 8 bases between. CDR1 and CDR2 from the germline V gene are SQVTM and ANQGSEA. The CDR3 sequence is CSVDRMYQETQYF. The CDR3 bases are TGCAGCGTTGACAGGATGTACCAAGAGACCCAGTACTTC.

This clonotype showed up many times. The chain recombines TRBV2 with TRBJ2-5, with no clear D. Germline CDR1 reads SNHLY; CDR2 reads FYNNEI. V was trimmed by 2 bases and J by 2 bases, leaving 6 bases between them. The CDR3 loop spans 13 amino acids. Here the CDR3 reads CASSETRQETQYF. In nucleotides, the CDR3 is TGTGCCAGCAGTGAAACCAGGCAAGAGACCCAGTACTTC.

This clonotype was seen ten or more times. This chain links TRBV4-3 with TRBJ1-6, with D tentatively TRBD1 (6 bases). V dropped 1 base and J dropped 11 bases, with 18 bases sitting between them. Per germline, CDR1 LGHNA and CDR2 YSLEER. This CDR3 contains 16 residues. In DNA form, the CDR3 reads TGCGCCAGCAGCCAAGCGGGAGTCAGGCAGGGGACACCCCTCCACTTT. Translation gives CASSQAGVRQGTPLHF.

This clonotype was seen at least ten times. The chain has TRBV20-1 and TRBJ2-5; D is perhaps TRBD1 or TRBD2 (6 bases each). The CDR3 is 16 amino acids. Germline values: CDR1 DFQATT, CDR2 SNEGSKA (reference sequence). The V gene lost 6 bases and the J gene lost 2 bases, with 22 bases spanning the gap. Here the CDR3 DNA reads TGCAGTGCCTCTCGCGGGGCAGGGGAGCGACAAGAGACCCAGTACTTC. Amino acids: CSASRGAGERQETQYF.

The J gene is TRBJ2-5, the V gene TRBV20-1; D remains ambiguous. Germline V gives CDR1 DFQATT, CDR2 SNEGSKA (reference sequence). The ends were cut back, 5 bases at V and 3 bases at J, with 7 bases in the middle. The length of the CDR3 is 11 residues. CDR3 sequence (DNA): TGCAGTGCTCCGCCTAAAGAGACCCAGTACTTC. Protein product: CSAPPKETQYF.

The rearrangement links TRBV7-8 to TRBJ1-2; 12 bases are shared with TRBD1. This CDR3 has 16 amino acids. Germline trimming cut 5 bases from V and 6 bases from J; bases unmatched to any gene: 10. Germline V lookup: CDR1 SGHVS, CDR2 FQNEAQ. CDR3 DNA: TGTGCCAGCAGCCTCGCTTGGGGACAGGGGGCTGATGGCTACACCTTC. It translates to CASSLAWGQGADGYTF.

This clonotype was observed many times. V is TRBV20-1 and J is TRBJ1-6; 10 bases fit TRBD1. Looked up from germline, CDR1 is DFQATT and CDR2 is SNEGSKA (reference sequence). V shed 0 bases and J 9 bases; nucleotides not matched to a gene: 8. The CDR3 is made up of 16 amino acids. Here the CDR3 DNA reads TGCAGTGCTAGAGATACCGGGACAGGGGAATTTTCACCCCTCCACTTT. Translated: CSARDTGTGEFSPLHF.

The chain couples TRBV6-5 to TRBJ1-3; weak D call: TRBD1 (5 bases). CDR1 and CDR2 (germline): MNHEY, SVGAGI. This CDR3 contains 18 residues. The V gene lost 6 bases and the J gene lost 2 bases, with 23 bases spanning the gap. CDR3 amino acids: CASRTTGTVLLAGNTIYF. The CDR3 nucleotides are TGTGCCAGCAGGACAACCGGGACGGTTTTATTGGCTGGAAACACCATATATTTT.

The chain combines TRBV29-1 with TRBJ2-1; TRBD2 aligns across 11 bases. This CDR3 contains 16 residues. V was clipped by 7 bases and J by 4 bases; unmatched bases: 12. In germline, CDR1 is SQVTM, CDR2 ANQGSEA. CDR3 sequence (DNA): TGCAGCGGATGCCCAACAACTAGCGGGAGTTACAATGAGCAGTTCTTC. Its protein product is CSGCPTTSGSYNEQFF.

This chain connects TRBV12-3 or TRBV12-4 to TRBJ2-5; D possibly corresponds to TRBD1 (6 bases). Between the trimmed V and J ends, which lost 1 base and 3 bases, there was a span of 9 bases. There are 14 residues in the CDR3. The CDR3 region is CASSLVRDKETQYF. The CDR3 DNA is TGTGCCAGCAGTTTAGTCCGGGACAAAGAGACCCAGTACTTC.